This T cell receptor (beta chain) was captured by sequencing in a study of a mutant IDH1 vaccine in newly diagnosed glioma. For the study at large: Treated patients, averaging roughly 40 years, were about 60% male and about 38% female.

This sample's time point: week 35, safety follow-up. Each vaccine dose was 300 ug of mutant IDH1 20-mer peptide, with topical imiquimod. Comments on this clone: Its antigen is not identified.

V was pared by 5 bases and J by 1 base, with 6 bases of the junction left unmatched. CDR3 length equals 16 residues. CDR1 and CDR2 from the germline V gene are SNHLY and FYNNEI. Data came from immunoSEQ multiplex PCR; TCRdb stores just in-frame clones and leaves some out. The sample includes about 64,000 clones, roughly 68% of them seen just once. General study findings and limits: Most patients, 85% to 95%, showed vaccine-induced immune responses.

The sequences come from PBMCs, collected from a glioma patient whose treatment included an IDH1 peptide vaccine. The clonotype originates from a man between 50 and 59 years old with glioma. This chain uses TRBV2 with TRBJ2-2, with 8 bases matching TRBD1. The DNA of the CDR3 is TGTGCCAGCAGTTCCACAGGGGGAAGGAACACCGGGGAGCTGTTTTTT. Translating it yields CASSSTGGRNTGELFF.